This T cell receptor beta chain emerged from a study of shared clonotypes between healthy human individuals. General study results and limits: Unshared clonotypes carried lower generation probabilities than those common to all four donors. Rarefaction revealed incomplete sorted-subset sequencing despite large depth.

As concerns this clone: Its target is not known.

Naive-designated CD8 cells lacked CD45RO, were positively enriched for CCR7, and omitted terminally differentiated effector memory CD45RA+ cells. Genomic DNA per cell subset filled all wells of several immunoSEQ plates. The repertoire was sequenced with immunoSEQ multiplex PCR; TCRdb's copy has only in-frame clones and lacks some. The data contain about 1,800,000 clones, 85% to 95% of them singletons. Germline V gene data show CDR1 as MNHNS and CDR2 as SASEGT. This CDR3 is built from 16 residues. V was clipped by 1 base and J by 0 bases, with 12 bases between them. Specimen: naive CD8+ T cells sorted from blood. The chain couples TRBV6-1 to TRBJ1-2; D ambiguous. The origin of this receptor is a man aged 18 to 30 in good health. The CDR3 DNA reads as TGTGCCAGCAGTGAAGGGGTACCCCCCTCTAACTATGGCTACACCTTC. Its translation: CASSEGVPPSNYGYTF.